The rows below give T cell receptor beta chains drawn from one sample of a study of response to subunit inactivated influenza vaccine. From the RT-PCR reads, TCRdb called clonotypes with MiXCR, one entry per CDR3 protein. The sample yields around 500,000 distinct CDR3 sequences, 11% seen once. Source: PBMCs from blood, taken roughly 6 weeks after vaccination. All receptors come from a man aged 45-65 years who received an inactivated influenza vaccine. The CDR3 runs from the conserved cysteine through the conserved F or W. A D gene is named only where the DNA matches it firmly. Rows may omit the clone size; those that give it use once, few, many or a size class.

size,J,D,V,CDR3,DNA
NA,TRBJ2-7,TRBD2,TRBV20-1,CSAGILRASGIYEQYF,TGCAGTGCCGGGATCCTCCGGGCTAGCGGGATCTACGAGCAGTACTTC
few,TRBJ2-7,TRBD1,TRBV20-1,CSASQAGGAYEQYF,TGCAGTGCTAGTCAGGCAGGGGGCGCGTACGAGCAGTACTTC
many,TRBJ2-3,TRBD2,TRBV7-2,CASSRSGGRTDTQYF,TGTGCCAGCAGCAGAAGCGGGGGCCGGACAGATACGCAGTATTTT
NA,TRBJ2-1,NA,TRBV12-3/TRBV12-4,CASSPVHEQFF,TGTGCCAGCAGCCCAGTCCATGAGCAGTTCTTC
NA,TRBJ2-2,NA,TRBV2,CASSESTVSPGELFF,TGTGCCAGCAGTGAAAGTACAGTTTCGCCCGGGGAGCTGTTTTTT
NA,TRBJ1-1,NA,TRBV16,CASSQFRSLNTEAFF,TGTGCCAGCAGCCAATTTCGGTCCCTGAACACTGAAGCTTTCTTT
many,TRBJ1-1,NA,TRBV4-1,CASSQDQGTTEAFF,TGCGCCAGCAGCCAAGATCAGGGGACCACTGAAGCTTTCTTT
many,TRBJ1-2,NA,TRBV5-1,CASSLAHPGPGYTF,TGCGCCAGCAGCTTGGCCCACCCGGGACCCGGCTACACCTTC
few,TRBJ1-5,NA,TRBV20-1,CSAKDIHNQPQHF,TGCAGTGCCAAGGACATCCACAATCAGCCCCAGCATTTT
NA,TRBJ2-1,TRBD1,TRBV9,CASSVGTGLDNEQFF,TGTGCCAGCAGCGTTGGGACAGGACTGGACAATGAGCAGTTCTTC
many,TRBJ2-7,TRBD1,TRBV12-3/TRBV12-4,CASSWGTGTEQYF,TGTGCCAGCAGTTGGGGGACAGGGACCGAGCAGTACTTC
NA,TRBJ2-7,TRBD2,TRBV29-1,CSAGGERLYEQYF,TGCAGCGCCGGGGGGGAAAGGCTCTACGAGCAGTACTTC
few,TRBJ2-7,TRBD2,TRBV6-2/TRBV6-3,CASSSPGLGDVYEQYF,TGTGCCAGCAGTTCTCCGGGACTAGGGGACGTCTACGAGCAGTACTTC
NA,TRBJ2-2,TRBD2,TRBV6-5,CASSYSQLAGGELFF,TGTGCCAGCAGTTACTCACAACTAGCGGGCGGGGAGCTGTTTTTT
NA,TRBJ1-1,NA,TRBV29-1,CSADRKNTEAFF,TGCAGCGCTGACAGAAAGAACACTGAAGCTTTCTTT
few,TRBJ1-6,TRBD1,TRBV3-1,CASSQELGGTGGDPLHF,TGTGCCAGCAGCCAAGAACTTGGCGGGACAGGGGGTGATCCCCTCCACTTT
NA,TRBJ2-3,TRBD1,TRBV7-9,CASSSWDRGITDTQYF,TGTGCCAGCAGCTCCTGGGACAGGGGGATCACAGATACGCAGTATTTT
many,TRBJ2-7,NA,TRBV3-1,CASSQAGRVPYEQYF,TGTGCCAGCAGCCAAGCGGGCAGGGTCCCCTACGAGCAGTACTTC
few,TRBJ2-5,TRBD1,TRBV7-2,CASRSPGTGVETQYF,TGTGCCAGCAGAAGCCCCGGGACAGGGGTTGAGACCCAGTACTTC
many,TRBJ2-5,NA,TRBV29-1,CSVEDLRFVETQYF,TGCAGCGTTGAAGATCTCCGTTTTGTGGAGACCCAGTACTTC
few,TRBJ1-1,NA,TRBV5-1,CASSLGGVAEAFF,TGCGCCAGCAGCTTAGGGGGGGTCGCTGAAGCTTTCTTT
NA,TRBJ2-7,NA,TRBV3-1,CASSQGGKGSYEQYF,TGTGCCAGCAGCCAAGGGGGTAAGGGCTCCTACGAGCAGTACTTC
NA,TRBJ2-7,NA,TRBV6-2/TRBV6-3,CASSYLGYYEQYF,TGTGCCAGCAGTTACTTGGGGTACTACGAGCAGTACTTC
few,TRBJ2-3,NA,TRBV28,CASSLLIPDFTDTQYF,TGTGCCAGCAGTTTACTTATACCGGACTTTACAGATACGCAGTATTTT
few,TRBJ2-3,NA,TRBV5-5,CASSRSSLSDTQYF,TGTGCCAGCAGCCGCTCTTCTCTTTCTGATACGCAGTATTTT
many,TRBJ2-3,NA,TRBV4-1,CASSRIQGSTDTQYF,TGCGCCAGCAGCCGCATACAGGGTAGCACAGATACGCAGTATTTT
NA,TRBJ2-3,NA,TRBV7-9,CASRTGASTDTQYF,TGTGCCTCAAGGACCGGAGCTAGCACAGATACGCAGTATTTT
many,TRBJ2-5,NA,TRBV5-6,CASSIGMGETQYF,TGTGCCAGCAGCATCGGAATGGGCGAGACCCAGTACTTC
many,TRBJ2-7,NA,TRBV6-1,CASSEGSAPTYEQYF,TGTGCCAGCAGTGAAGGGTCCGCACCTACCTACGAGCAGTACTTC
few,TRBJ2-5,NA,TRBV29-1,CSGARGAEQETQYF,TGCAGCGGCGCCCGCGGAGCGGAGCAAGAGACCCAGTACTTC
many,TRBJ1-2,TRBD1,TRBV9,CASSVEEGTVYGYTF,TGTGCCAGCAGCGTAGAGGAGGGGACAGTCTATGGCTACACCTTC